The 20 T cell receptor beta chains listed next were all sequenced from one sample in a study of regulatory T cells in long-lasting Graves disease. Combining iRepertoire HTBI primers with Arm-PCR of CDR3 regions, the authors built TCR beta libraries. TCRdb re-called the multiplex PCR reads through MiXCR, storing one row per CDR3 protein. The table has about 610,000 distinct CDR3 sequences, 16% seen once. Documented time point: newly diagnosed GD, antithyroid drugs for less than 3 months. The TCR library used RNA extracted from PBMCs. These data also formed part of another study, on T cells in Graves' hyperthyroidism and ophthalmopathy.

Source: peripheral blood mononuclear cells (PBMCs), taken at new diagnosis, from a patient treated with antithyroid drugs. All receptors derive from a man aged 18 to 30 with Graves disease.

The sample holds many counts of this clonotype. In nucleotides, the CDR3 is TGCGCCAGCAGCGCTGGGACAGTTAGAATGAACACTGAAGCTTTCTTT. Translation: CASSAGTVRMNTEAFF. The chain joins TRBV5-1 to TRBJ1-1, with 7 bases identical to TRBD1. With V trimmed by 4 bases and J by 0 bases, 9 bases remained unmatched. Per germline, CDR1 SGHRS and CDR2 YFSETQ. This CDR3 has 16 amino acids.

This clonotype was counted a few times. This chain joins TRBV9 and TRBJ2-3; 12 nucleotides agree with TRBD2. The germline V gene encodes CDR1 SGDLS and CDR2 YYNGEE. This CDR3 is 16 amino acids long. The V segment lost 3 bases and the J segment 2 bases; nucleotides outside the gene matches: 4. The CDR3 DNA reads as TGTGCCAGCAGCGATACTAGCGGGAGGCTCACAGATACGCAGTATTTT. It specifies CASSDTSGRLTDTQYF.

This clonotype was observed many times. The chain links TRBV9 to TRBJ2-5, with D unclear. Germline V lookup: CDR1 SGDLS, CDR2 YYNGEE. This CDR3 is 13 amino acids long. Trimming took off 5 bases at V and 2 bases at J, with 10 bases between the two ends. CDR3 amino acids: CASSVSNQETQYF. Here the CDR3 DNA reads TGTGCCAGCAGTGTTAGTAATCAAGAGACCCAGTACTTC.

The chain employs TRBV18 and TRBJ1-1, with D hard to call. This CDR3 is built from 14 residues. V lost 6 bases and J 1 base, leaving 12 bases between the germline ends. In germline, CDR1 is KGHSH, CDR2 LQKENI. The CDR3 nucleotides read TGTGCCAGCTCGTTTTATACCGAGAACACTGAAGCTTTCTTT. This encodes CASSFYTENTEAFF.

This clonotype was recorded a few times. A much larger clone lies a single base off, so this may be a read error. The chain is built from TRBV12-3 or TRBV12-4 and TRBJ1-2, with a possible D match to TRBD1 (6 bases). The CDR3 is made up of 13 amino acids. The CDR3 sequence: CAGSLGGGYGYTF. The CDR3 DNA follows: TGTGCCGGCAGTTTAGGGGGTGGCTATGGCTACACCTTC.

This clonotype has ten or more counts. The V and J genes are TRBV2 and TRBJ1-1; perhaps TRBD1 as D (6 bases). Germline values: CDR1 SNHLY, CDR2 FYNNEI. CDR3 length: 13 amino acids. V was cut by 6 bases and J by 7 bases, with 15 bases left in between. The CDR3 DNA follows: TGTGCCAGCAGGGAGGGGGAAATGGGTGAAGCTTTCTTT. This sequence encodes CASREGEMGEAFF.

This clonotype was detected ten times or more. This chain links TRBV2 with TRBJ1-5, with 8 nucleotides matching TRBD1. V was pared by 5 bases and J by 6 bases, with 6 bases of the junction left unmatched. The length of the CDR3 is 14 residues. The germline gives CDR1 SNHLY, CDR2 FYNNEI. The CDR3 reads CASSPDRARQPQHF. The CDR3 DNA is TGTGCCAGCAGTCCGGACAGGGCCCGTCAGCCCCAGCATTTT.

This clonotype was detected ten times or more. The rearrangement links TRBV11-2 to TRBJ2-3; 11 positions match TRBD2. V lost 4 bases, J lost 4 bases, and 7 bases stayed unmatched. Germline CDR1 SGHAT, CDR2 FQNNGV. This CDR3 comprises 16 residues. CDR3 protein: CASSSLPGLAADTQYF. DNA for the CDR3: TGTGCCAGCAGCTCCCTTCCGGGACTAGCGGCAGATACGCAGTATTTT.

As DNA, the CDR3 is TGTGCCTGGAGAAGACTAGCGGGAGGGCTAGCCAAAAACATTCAGTACTTC. This encodes CAWRRLAGGLAKNIQYF. The chain has TRBV30 and TRBJ2-4; TRBD2 agrees at 14 bases. CDR3 size: 17 residues. Per germline, CDR1 GTSNPN and CDR2 SVGIG (reference sequence). Trimming cost V 3 bases and J 0 bases; bases outside gene matches: 4.

The V call is TRBV11-1, the J call TRBJ2-1; perhaps TRBD2 as D (6 bases). The V end lost 1 base, the J end lost 4 bases, and 11 bases lay between the germline ends. CDR3 length: 15 amino acids. Germline-derived CDR1 and CDR2 are SGHAT and FQDESV (reference sequence). The CDR3 nucleotides are TGTGCCAGCAGCTTAGAGCTAGCGAAGTACAATGAGCAGTTCTTC. Translating gives CASSLELAKYNEQFF. Filled out from reference TRBV11-1 and TRBJ2-1, the complete variable domain reads EAEVAQSPRYKITEKSQAVAFWCDPISGHATLYWYRQILGQGPELLVQFQDESVVDDSQLPKDRFSAERLKGVDSTLKIQPAELGDSAMYLCASSLELAKYNEQFFGPGTRLTVL.

This clonotype has ten or more counts. V usage is TRBV30 and J usage is TRBJ2-7; D may be TRBD1 or TRBD2 (5 bases each). Trimming took 2 bases from V and 5 from J, leaving 16 bases between them. CDR1 is GTSNPN, CDR2 SVGIG, per germline (reference sequence). This CDR3 is 14 amino acids long. The CDR3 region is CAWSKKSGDDEQYF. CDR3 DNA: TGTGCCTGGAGTAAAAAGAGTGGGGACGACGAGCAGTACTTC. The variable domain in full, completed from reference TRBV30 and TRBJ2-7, reads SQTIHQWPATLVQPVGSPLSLECTVEGTSNPNLYWYRQAAGRGLQLLFYSVGIGQISSEVPQNLSASRPQDRQFILSSKKLLLSDSGFYLCAWSKKSGDDEQYFGPGTRLTVT.

The V gene is TRBV20-1, the J gene TRBJ2-7, with D unclear. The V and J ends lost 3 bases and 1 base respectively, with 10 bases between them. CDR3 size: 13 residues. Germline-derived CDR1 and CDR2 are DFQATT and SNEGSKA (reference sequence). CDR3 region: CSARKTESYEQYF. The DNA for the CDR3 is TGCAGTGCTAGGAAGACTGAATCCTACGAGCAGTACTTC.

This clonotype has a handful of counts. The germline gene is not matched at one end of the junction; a read error may be the cause. V is TRBV5-1 and J is TRBJ2-1, with D possibly matching TRBD2 (6 bases). Germline V gives CDR1 SGHRS, CDR2 YFSETQ. The CDR3 contains 16 residues. The CDR3 DNA sequence: TGTGCCAGCAGCTTGACCCCTAGCGCATACTACAATGAGCAGTTCTTC. Its translation is CASSLTPSAYYNEQFF.

In this sample, this clonotype turned up many times. The rearrangement uses TRBV6-2 or TRBV6-3 and TRBJ2-3, with 7 positions matching TRBD2. With V trimmed by 2 bases and J by 6 bases, 14 bases remained unmatched. There are 17 residues in the CDR3. Germline CDR1 MNHEY, CDR2 SVGEGT. This CDR3 reads CASSYRGTSDPLDTQYF. As DNA, the CDR3 is TGTGCCAGCAGTTACCGGGGCACTAGCGACCCTCTGGATACGCAGTATTTT.

This clonotype came up many times. The gene calls are TRBV6-2 or TRBV6-3 and TRBJ2-3; TRBD2 matches 9 bases. The V and J ends lost 2 bases and 8 bases, in that order; junction bases with no gene match: 8. In germline, CDR1 is MNHEY, CDR2 SVGEGT. The CDR3 runs to 15 residues. CDR3: CASSYGGRALGTQYF. The CDR3 DNA is TGTGCCAGCAGTTACGGCGGGAGGGCCTTGGGTACGCAGTATTTT.

This clonotype occurred many times. The chain is built from TRBV28 and TRBJ2-4; D not certain. Between the trimmed V and J ends, which lost 5 bases and 0 bases, there was a span of 23 bases. This CDR3 contains 19 residues. Germline V gives CDR1 MDHEN, CDR2 SYDVKM. In DNA form, the CDR3 reads TGTGCCAGCAGTCCCCAGGTCGGAGACCCTATCCTAGCCAAAAACATTCAGTACTTC. Encoded protein: CASSPQVGDPILAKNIQYF.

The V call is TRBV14, the J call TRBJ1-1; D uncertain. V lost 3 bases to trimming and J lost 5 bases, with 10 bases between them. The CDR3 is 13 residues long. CDR1 is SGHDN and CDR2 is FVKESK in the germline V gene. CDR3 amino acids: CASSQFVRTEAFF. CDR3 bases: TGTGCCAGCAGCCAGTTCGTGAGAACTGAAGCTTTCTTT.

The CDR3 protein is CASSIGAGSSYEQYF. The CDR3, as DNA: TGTGCCAGTAGTATCGGAGCGGGCAGCTCCTACGAGCAGTACTTC. This chain connects TRBV19 to TRBJ2-7, with a possible D match to TRBD2 (6 bases). Trimming stripped 3 bases from V and 0 bases from J, with 12 bases between. The germline CDR1 and CDR2 sequences are LNHDA and SQIVND (reference sequence). The CDR3 loop spans 15 amino acids.

This chain's CDR3 is CASSSSTSSDEQYF. The CDR3 nucleotides read TGTGCCAGCAGCTCGTCGACTAGTTCCGACGAGCAGTACTTC. The chain combines TRBV9 with TRBJ2-7, with D possibly TRBD2 on 6 matching bases. Deletions cut 4 bases from V and 5 bases from J, with 16 bases between. Looked up from germline, CDR1 is SGDLS and CDR2 is YYNGEE. CDR3 length: 14 amino acids.

The sample holds many counts of this clonotype. The DNA for the CDR3 is TGTGCCAGCAGTTACAAAGGACAGGGGGCTCTGTGGCAGCAGTTCTTC. As protein: CASSYKGQGALWQQFF. The rearrangement joins TRBV6-2 or TRBV6-3 to TRBJ2-1, with 11 positions matching TRBD1. This CDR3 comprises 16 residues. Germline V CDR1 and CDR2: MNHEY, SVGEGT. Trimming at V came to 2 bases and at J to 11 bases, leaving 11 bases not matched to a gene.